Listed here are 20 T cell receptor beta chains from one sample, sequenced in a study of blood T cell repertoires in COVID-19. Profiled with immunoSEQ multiplex PCR; TCRdb holds only in-frame clones, not every one. The sample includes about 200,000 clones, roughly 90% of them seen just once. Sequencing input: PBMCs or T cells enriched from blood (not recorded which). These receptors all come from a woman aged 30 to 39 who had been exposed to COVID-19.

In its sample, this clone was seen once. This rearrangement joins TRBV30 to TRBJ2-4; TRBD1 matches 10 bases. This CDR3 region has 18 residues. V shed 3 bases and J 0 bases; nucleotides not matched to a gene: 11. CDR1 and CDR2 from the germline V gene are GTSNPN and SVGIG (reference sequence). CDR3 sequence (DNA): TGTGCCTGGAGCAGGGGGGACAGGGGTCTTCTAGCCAAAAACATTCAGTACTTC. Translated, it gives CAWSRGDRGLLAKNIQYF.

A word on this clone: This likely comes from a read error, as the CDR3 has no conserved phenylalanine or tryptophan at its end. The DNA is left out, because the CDR3 cannot be placed on it with certainty; the CDR3 is given as TCRdb lists it. This chain joins TRBV28 and TRBJ1-1. The CDR3 extends over 11 residues, inclusive of both ends. In germline, CDR1 is MDHEN, CDR2 SYDVKM. This chain's CDR3 is CAVAGDRPTEV.

The V call is TRBV19, the J call TRBJ2-1, with D possibly TRBD1 on 5 matching bases. This CDR3 comprises 14 residues. Germline CDR1 LNHDA, CDR2 SQIVND (reference sequence). The V end was cut by 3 bases, the J end by 1 base, with 7 bases between. DNA for the CDR3: TGTGCCAGTAGTATCCAGGGATCCTACAATGAGCAGTTCTTC. It codes for CASSIQGSYNEQFF.

The V call is TRBV10-2, the J call TRBJ2-1; 9 bases fit TRBD1. Germline loops: CDR1 WSHSY, CDR2 SAAADI. The CDR3 sequence is 16 residues long. After removal of 5 bases from V and 1 base from J, the junction contained 6 bases not matched to a gene. CDR3 coding DNA: TGCGCCAGCAGTAAAGGACAGGGGTTGTCCTACAATGAGCAGTTCTTC. The encoded protein is CASSKGQGLSYNEQFF.

This sequence joins TRBV10-3 and TRBJ2-3; 14 bases align to TRBD2. CDR1 and CDR2 from the germline V gene are ENHRY and SYGVKD. J gave up 2 bases and V 6 bases, and 4 bases lay outside the gene matches. The CDR3 runs to 16 residues. CDR3 nucleotide sequence: TGTGCCATCAGGGGGACTAGCGGGGGCTTCACAGATACGCAGTATTTT. Protein: CAIRGTSGGFTDTQYF.

The gene calls are TRBV19 and TRBJ2-7; 9 bases are shared with TRBD1. Germline V lookup: CDR1 LNHDA, CDR2 SQIVND (reference sequence). The CDR3 runs to 14 residues. V shed 6 bases and J 2 bases; nucleotides not matched to a gene: 5. The chain's CDR3 is CASSPGTGPYEQYF. The DNA for the CDR3 is TGTGCCAGTAGCCCAGGGACAGGGCCCTACGAGCAGTACTTC. Supplemented by reference TRBV19 and TRBJ2-7, the full variable domain reads DGGITQSPKYLFRKEGQNVTLSCEQNLNHDAMYWYRQDPGQGLRLIYYSQIVNDFQKGDIAEGYSVSREKKESFPLTVTSAQKNPTAFYLCASSPGTGPYEQYFGPGTRLTVT.

The rearrangement uses TRBV2 and TRBJ2-5; the match to TRBD2 covers 8 bases. The germline gives CDR1 SNHLY, CDR2 FYNNEI. J was trimmed by 3 bases and V by 8 bases; bases with no gene match: 5. The CDR3 contains 13 residues. The CDR3 region is CASRSGAKETQYF. As DNA, the CDR3 is TGTGCCAGCCGTAGCGGGGCCAAAGAGACCCAGTACTTC.

This clone was seen just once. The V and J genes are TRBV5-6 and TRBJ2-2; 7 positions match TRBD1. CDR3 length equals 14 residues. The V gene end was trimmed by 2 bases and the J gene end by 4 bases; junction bases not matched to a gene: 2. Per the germline V gene, CDR1 is SGHDT and CDR2 is YYEEEE. The CDR3 is CASSFDRATGELFF. As DNA, the CDR3 is TGTGCCAGCAGCTTCGACAGGGCCACCGGGGAGCTGTTTTTT.

The chain joins TRBV7-3 to TRBJ1-2; 7 nucleotides match TRBD1. This CDR3 is built from 18 residues. Germline values: CDR1 SGHTA, CDR2 FQGTGA. V shed 1 base, J shed 1 base, and the junction held 12 bases outside the gene matches. DNA for the CDR3: TGTGCCAGCAGCTTAAATGGGGCAGGGGGATTGATTAACTATGGCTACACCTTC. The encoded protein is CASSLNGAGGLINYGYTF.

This chain connects TRBV29-1 to TRBJ2-5; weak D call: TRBD2 (5 bases). The V gene lost 6 bases and the J gene lost 4 bases, with 15 bases spanning the gap. Germline-derived CDR1 and CDR2 are SQVTM and ANQGSEA. This CDR3 is 13 amino acids long. The CDR3: CSVGYSGTETQYF. The CDR3 DNA reads as TGCAGCGTAGGATACAGCGGAACAGAGACCCAGTACTTC.

This chain uses TRBV30 with TRBJ1-1, with 9 bases lining up with TRBD1. This CDR3 contains 13 residues. From germline, CDR1 is GTSNPN and CDR2 SVGIG (reference sequence). V trimming: 5 bases; J trimming: 5 bases; junction bases outside the gene matches: 6. CDR3: CAWAPTGGTEAFF. The CDR3 nucleotides read TGTGCCTGGGCGCCGACAGGGGGAACTGAAGCTTTCTTT.

The chain carries TRBV7-8 and TRBJ2-3; the D is unclear. Germline CDR1 is SGHVS and CDR2 is FQNEAQ. Trimming pared 2 bases from V and 2 bases from J, leaving 5 bases between. The CDR3 runs 13 residues. CDR3 sequence: CASSLIYTDTQYF. In DNA form, the CDR3 reads TGTGCCAGCAGCTTAATTTACACAGATACGCAGTATTTT.

The V gene is TRBV4-1, the J gene TRBJ1-1; the D is unclear. This CDR3 spans 13 amino acids. Germline-derived CDR1 and CDR2 are MGHRA and YSYEKL. V lost 0 bases and J 3 bases, leaving 5 bases between the germline ends. CDR3 coding DNA: TGCGCCAGCAGCCAAGATCATGACACTGAAGCTTTCTTT. It yields the protein CASSQDHDTEAFF.

The chain employs TRBV9 and TRBJ1-2; TRBD1 matches 10 bases. The germline gives CDR1 SGDLS, CDR2 YYNGEE. After removal of 2 bases from V and 8 bases from J, the junction contained 12 bases not matched to a gene. The CDR3 is made up of 16 amino acids. As DNA, the CDR3 is TGTGCCAGCAGCGTGACAGGGGGCGCGGGTCCCGGGGGCTACACCTTC. It translates to CASSVTGGAGPGGYTF.

The chain recombines TRBV12-5 with TRBJ1-5; D gene ambiguous. Germline V gives CDR1 LGHNT, CDR2 FRNRAP. The CDR3 has 13 residues. The V gene lost 2 bases and the J gene lost 5 bases, with 7 bases spanning the gap. DNA for the CDR3: TGTGCTAGTGGTTTGCTCGCGCATCAGCCCCAGCATTTT. Its translation is CASGLLAHQPQHF.

The V and J genes are TRBV29-1 and TRBJ2-3; D gene ambiguous. The CDR3 totals 12 residues. CDR1 is SQVTM, CDR2 ANQGSEA, per germline. Trimming pared 7 bases from V and 3 bases from J, leaving 11 bases between. The CDR3 loop reads CSARDQTDTQYF. The CDR3 DNA sequence: TGCAGCGCCCGAGATCAAACAGATACGCAGTATTTT.

Comments on this clone: Other DNA sequences in the sample encode the same CDR3. The chain is built from TRBV14 and TRBJ2-3, with D possibly being TRBD2 (6 bases). The CDR3 runs to 16 residues. Trimming took 1 base from V and 2 from J, leaving 13 bases between them. CDR1 and CDR2 from the germline V gene are SGHDN and FVKESK. Here the CDR3 reads CASSQGRAGITDTQYF. In nucleotides, the CDR3 is TGTGCCAGCAGCCAAGGACGGGCGGGGATCACAGATACGCAGTATTTT.

V and J are TRBV21-1 and TRBJ1-4; the table's D call, TRBD1, has no DNA check behind it. TRBV21-1 is annotated as a pseudogene. This CDR3 is built from 13 residues. CDR3 nucleotides: TGTGCCAGCAGCACCTACAGGGGTGAAAAACTGTTTTTT. Its protein is CASSTYRGEKLFF.

The chain links TRBV18 to TRBJ2-1; D not resolved. The germline V gene has CDR1 KGHSH and CDR2 LQKENI. CDR3 length equals 13 residues. V lost 2 bases and J lost 8, with 10 bases in between. CDR3 protein: CASSPALSDEQFF. Written as DNA, the CDR3 is TGTGCCAGCTCACCAGCTCTCTCGGATGAGCAGTTCTTC. The complete variable domain, with remaining parts taken from reference TRBV18 and TRBJ2-1, reads NAGVMQNPRHLVRRRGQEARLRCSPMKGHSHVYWYRQLPEEGLKFMVYLQKENIIDESGMPKERFSAEFPKEGPSILRIQQVVRGDSAAYFCASSPALSDEQFFGPGTRLTVL.

The chain couples TRBV3-1 (or the pseudogene TRBV3-2) to TRBJ1-5; tentative D call: TRBD1 (5 bases). The CDR3 is 16 residues long. V dropped 8 bases and J dropped 4 bases, with 21 bases sitting between them. CDR1 and CDR2 from the germline V gene are LGHDT and YNNKEL (reference sequence). This CDR3 is CASGTGTAGGNQPQHF. The DNA of the CDR3 is TGTGCCAGCGGGACCGGGACTGCCGGGGGGAATCAGCCCCAGCATTTT.